One T cell receptor beta chain is described in this entry. Its matching antigen is unknown. Without the conserved terminal phenylalanine or tryptophan, this CDR3 likely stems from a read error. Trimming pared 1 base from V and 2 bases from J, leaving 11 bases between. The CDR3 length is 15 residues. Germline V gene data show CDR1 as SGHTA and CDR2 as FQGNSA. This record belongs to a study of T cells in Graves' hyperthyroidism and ophthalmopathy. Study findings and constraints: Before onset, by a median of about seven months, the model predicted ophthalmopathy.

Stable hyperthyroidism: no ophthalmopathy progression over 18 months of follow-up. Based on clinical symptoms, serum thyroxine and TRAb, thyroid ultrasound and orbital computed tomography, diagnoses were reached. Amplified TCR beta CDR3 regions came from RNA transcripts. Researchers ran a first-round RT-PCR on the TCR CDR3 using the HTBI primer set. Each CDR3 protein is one row after TCRdb ran MiXCR on the multiplex PCR reads. The sample holds roughly 800,000 distinct CDR3 sequences, roughly 40% seen once. This TCR was sampled from a man aged 18 to 29 with Graves' hyperthyroidism. The specimen was blood. The chain carries TRBV7-2 and TRBJ1-2; D is unresolved. The CDR3 coding sequence is TGTGCCAGCAGCTTAGTAGAAGGGTCGAACTATGGCTACACCTAC. Protein sequence: CASSLVEGSNYGYTY.